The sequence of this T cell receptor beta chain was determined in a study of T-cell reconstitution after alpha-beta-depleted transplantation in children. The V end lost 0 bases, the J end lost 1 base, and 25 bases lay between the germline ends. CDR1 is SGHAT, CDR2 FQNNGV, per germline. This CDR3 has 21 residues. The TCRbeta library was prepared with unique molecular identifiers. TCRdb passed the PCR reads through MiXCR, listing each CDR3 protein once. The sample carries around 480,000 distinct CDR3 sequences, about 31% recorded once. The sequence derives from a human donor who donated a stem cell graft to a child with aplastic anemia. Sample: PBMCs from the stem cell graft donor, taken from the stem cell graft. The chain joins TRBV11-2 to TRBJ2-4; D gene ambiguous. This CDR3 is CASSLDLVDPSFLLAKNIQYF. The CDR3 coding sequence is TGTGCCAGCAGCTTAGATCTAGTGGATCCGTCCTTTTTACTGGCCAAAAACATTCAGTACTTC.